Below, 25 T cell receptor beta chains from the same sample are listed, as sequenced in a study of cytomegalovirus exposure and HLA in healthy donors. Primers for the PCR totalled 60 Vbeta and 13 Jbeta. Measured with immunoSEQ multiplex PCR; TCRdb has only the in-frame clones, and not every one. The sample consists of around 99,000 clones, about 74% of them appearing once. Sequenced: PBMCs. These receptors originate from a woman aged 40 to 50 in good health and CMV-seropositive.

This clone has a handful of counts. The V call is TRBV4-1, the J call TRBJ2-1; possibly TRBD1 for D (5 bases). Germline values: CDR1 MGHRA, CDR2 YSYEKL. Deletions cut 1 base from V and 0 bases from J, with 16 bases between. CDR3 length equals 18 residues. The CDR3 DNA reads as TGCGCCAGCAGCCAAGTACAAGGGGCCGGTTCCTCCTACAATGAGCAGTTCTTC. Its protein product is CASSQVQGAGSSYNEQFF.

This sequence joins TRBV25-1 and TRBJ1-4; 9 nucleotides align to TRBD1. V lost 6 bases, J lost 4 bases, and 9 bases stayed unmatched. The CDR3 covers 16 residues. Germline assignment: CDR1 MGHDK and CDR2 SYGVNS. CDR3 protein: CASRKGTGSLNEKLFF. In DNA form, the CDR3 reads TGTGCCAGCAGGAAGGGGACAGGGAGTCTTAATGAAAAACTGTTTTTT.

The table lists this clone with a few counts. The chain joins TRBV7-9 to TRBJ1-1; a possible D gene is TRBD1 (6 bases). CDR3 length: 13 residues. Germline loops: CDR1 SEHNR, CDR2 FQNEAQ (reference sequence). Between the trimmed V and J ends, which lost 6 bases and 5 bases, there was a span of 13 bases. The CDR3: CASSIQGQTEAFF. The CDR3 DNA sequence: TGTGCCAGCAGTATACAGGGACAAACTGAAGCTTTCTTT.

This chain uses TRBV6-5 with TRBJ1-2; D possibly corresponds to TRBD1 (5 bases). The CDR3 runs to 13 residues. Germline V lookup: CDR1 MNHEY, CDR2 SVGAGI. V was pared by 6 bases and J by 2 bases, with 10 bases between. The CDR3 spells CASSLRQNYGYTF. The CDR3 DNA follows: TGTGCCAGCAGCCTCCGACAGAACTATGGCTACACCTTC.

The V gene is TRBV2, the J gene TRBJ1-1; a possible D gene is TRBD1 (5 bases). Trimming took off 6 bases at V and 2 bases at J, with 16 bases between the two ends. The CDR3 totals 15 residues. Germline CDR1 reads SNHLY; CDR2 reads FYNNEI. CDR3: CASSNLATANTEAFF. The CDR3 bases are TGTGCCAGCAGCAACCTGGCGACAGCAAACACTGAAGCTTTCTTT.

The rearrangement links TRBV6-5 to TRBJ2-2; TRBD2 is a possible D gene (6 bases). Trimming stripped 2 bases from V and 4 bases from J, with 14 bases between. This CDR3 region has 16 residues. The germline V gene encodes CDR1 MNHEY and CDR2 SVGAGI. The CDR3 coding sequence is TGTGCCAGCAGTTACACTAGGGACTTACCCACCGGGGAGCTGTTTTTT. Amino acid sequence: CASSYTRDLPTGELFF.

This clone is a singleton in its sample. The CDR3 DNA reads as TGCGCCAGCAGCCAAACCGGGGTCAACTATGGCTACACCTTC. It yields the protein CASSQTGVNYGYTF. V usage is TRBV4-1 and J usage is TRBJ1-2, with D hard to call. V was trimmed by 2 bases and J by 2 bases, leaving 9 bases between them. This CDR3 contains 14 residues. The V gene's germline CDR1 is MGHRA and CDR2 YSYEKL.

The rearrangement joins TRBV18 to TRBJ1-1; D might be TRBD1 (5 bases). Germline CDR1 reads KGHSH; CDR2 reads LQKENI. The CDR3 covers 12 residues. The V gene lost 3 bases and the J gene lost 8 bases, with 10 bases spanning the gap. CDR3 in amino acids: CASSPRQSEAFF. Written as DNA, the CDR3 is TGTGCCAGCTCACCTAGACAGTCCGAAGCTTTCTTT.

The CDR3 sequence is CASSAEGESYNEQFF. The CDR3 nucleotides are TGTGCCAGCAGCGCCGAGGGGGAGTCCTACAATGAGCAGTTCTTC. The chain is built from TRBV9 and TRBJ2-1; TRBD1 might be the D (6 bases). V was trimmed by 3 bases and J by 1 base, leaving 11 bases between them. Germline values: CDR1 SGDLS, CDR2 YYNGEE. CDR3 length equals 15 residues.

This clone has just a few counts. The rearrangement uses TRBV29-1 and TRBJ2-5; D is undetermined. Between the trimmed V and J ends, which lost 8 bases and 1 base, there was a span of 20 bases. The CDR3 contains 15 residues. Germline CDR1 SQVTM, CDR2 ANQGSEA. The chain's CDR3 is CSYLSAPLLQETQYF. In DNA, the CDR3 is TGCAGCTACCTATCTGCTCCACTGCTCCAAGAGACCCAGTACTTC.

This clone was seen a handful of times. CDR3 nucleotides: TGTGCCAGCAGCTTAGTGGGGCAGGGAACCTACGAGCAGTACTTC. Translating gives CASSLVGQGTYEQYF. The chain carries TRBV13 and TRBJ2-7; TRBD1 might be the D (5 bases). Germline V gene lookup returns CDR1 PRHDT and CDR2 FYEKMQ (reference sequence). The CDR3 is made up of 15 amino acids. V lost 1 base to trimming and J lost 2 bases, with 12 bases between them.

This chain connects TRBV4-1 to TRBJ2-7; 8 nucleotides align to TRBD1. The ends lost 2 bases at V and 5 bases at J; junction bases unmatched: 5. The CDR3 has 14 amino acids. Germline-derived CDR1 and CDR2 are MGHRA and YSYEKL. In DNA form, the CDR3 reads TGCGCCAGCAGCCAACCGACAGGGGATGACGAGCAGTACTTC. This translates into CASSQPTGDDEQYF.

V is TRBV11-2 and J is TRBJ1-6, with D possibly being TRBD1 (6 bases). V gave up 3 bases and J gave up 9 bases, with 12 bases separating them. CDR3 length: 14 amino acids. CDR1 is SGHAT, CDR2 FQNNGV, per germline. As DNA, the CDR3 is TGTGCCAGCAGCTTTGGGCAGGGGTCTTCACCCCTCCACTTT. It translates to CASSFGQGSSPLHF.

A remark on this clone: The sample has other DNA sequences that encode this CDR3 too. The chain couples TRBV7-9 to TRBJ1-1; D not certain. Germline loops: CDR1 SEHNR, CDR2 FQNEAQ (reference sequence). The V gene lost 3 bases and the J gene lost 1 base, with 6 bases spanning the gap. The length of the CDR3 is 13 residues. DNA of the CDR3: TGTGCCAGCAGCTTGTCAGGGAACACTGAAGCTTTCTTT. It yields the protein CASSLSGNTEAFF.

The chain joins TRBV10-3 to TRBJ1-1; 9 nucleotides match TRBD1. Losses at the gene ends were 11 bases for V and 1 base for J; bases not matched to a gene: 8. The CDR3 spans 14 residues. Germline CDR1 ENHRY, CDR2 SYGVKD. This chain's CDR3 is CAVGTGRGNTEAFF. The CDR3 DNA follows: TGTGCCGTCGGGACAGGGAGAGGGAACACTGAAGCTTTCTTT.

This chain joins TRBV10-3 and TRBJ2-1; 7 bases are a match to TRBD1. The CDR3 covers 11 residues. Germline trimming cut 6 bases from V and 12 bases from J; bases unmatched to any gene: 5. The V gene's germline CDR1 is ENHRY and CDR2 SYGVKD. CDR3 amino acids: CAIRTGLGQFF. The CDR3 nucleotides are TGTGCCATCAGGACAGGGTTAGGGCAGTTCTTC.

The chain uses TRBV4-1 and TRBJ2-1, with 7 bases that match TRBD1. In germline, CDR1 is MGHRA, CDR2 YSYEKL. V trimming: 9 bases; J trimming: 2 bases; junction bases outside the gene matches: 10. This CDR3 spans 15 amino acids. As DNA, the CDR3 is TGCGCCAGTACAAGTACAGGGGAAGCCTACAATGAGCAGTTCTTC. This translates into CASTSTGEAYNEQFF.

This rearrangement joins TRBV10-3 to TRBJ1-1; a possible D gene is TRBD1 (6 bases). V was pared by 0 bases and J by 3 bases, with 17 bases between. This CDR3 has 17 residues. Germline V CDR1 and CDR2: ENHRY, SYGVKD. This chain's CDR3 is CAISESMGGAGYTEAFF. The CDR3 coding sequence is TGTGCCATCAGTGAGTCGATGGGGGGGGCAGGGTACACTGAAGCTTTCTTT.

The genes are TRBV7-2 and TRBJ1-2, with D possibly being TRBD1 (5 bases). The CDR3 totals 15 residues. With 1 base removed from V and 2 bases from J, the gap between germline ends came to 11 bases. Germline CDR1 and CDR2: SGHTA and FQGNSA. The CDR3 sequence: CASSLVGVGNYGYTF. CDR3 nucleotides: TGTGCCAGCAGCTTAGTAGGGGTAGGGAACTATGGCTACACCTTC.

The chain has TRBV7-3 and TRBJ2-3, with TRBD1 as a possible D gene (6 bases). The V gene lost 2 bases and the J gene lost 4 bases, with 19 bases spanning the gap. This CDR3 has 17 amino acids. Germline assignment: CDR1 SGHTA and CDR2 FQGTGA. In DNA form, the CDR3 reads TGTGCCAGCAGCTTATTGGGGGCAGCGGTAATGGCAGATACGCAGTATTTT. This gives the protein CASSLLGAAVMADTQYF.

V usage is TRBV10-3 and J usage is TRBJ2-7; D is possibly TRBD2 (5 bases). The CDR3 sequence is 12 residues long. Germline V gene lookup returns CDR1 ENHRY and CDR2 SYGVKD. Trimming took 10 bases from V and 4 from J, leaving 14 bases between them. The CDR3 bases are TGTGCCACGGGGAATACCCTTTACGAGCAGTACTTC. The encoded protein is CATGNTLYEQYF.

The V and J genes are TRBV7-3 and TRBJ2-3; a possible D gene is TRBD1 (5 bases). The CDR3 is made up of 13 amino acids. Germline CDR1 and CDR2: SGHTA and FQGTGA. With 4 bases removed from V and 4 bases from J, the gap between germline ends came to 9 bases. In DNA form, the CDR3 reads TGTGCCAGCAGCTCCCGACAGTCAGATACGCAGTATTTT. Translated, it gives CASSSRQSDTQYF.

The genes are TRBV15 and TRBJ2-2; 7 bases line up with TRBD1. The CDR3 sequence is 14 residues long. Trimming removed 6 bases from V and 7 bases from J; junction bases left unmatched: 8. Per germline, CDR1 LNHNV and CDR2 YYDKDF (reference sequence). This CDR3 reads CATRGQLDGGELFF. CDR3 nucleotide sequence: TGTGCCACCAGGGGACAGTTGGATGGCGGGGAGCTGTTTTTT.

This rearrangement joins TRBV7-9 to TRBJ2-7; 7 nucleotides match TRBD1. Germline lookup yields CDR1 SEHNR and CDR2 FQNEAQ (reference sequence). The CDR3 sequence is 13 residues long. J was trimmed by 6 bases and V by 2 bases; bases with no gene match: 4. The CDR3 reads CASSLRGGGEQYF. The CDR3 DNA reads as TGTGCCAGCAGCTTAAGAGGGGGCGGCGAGCAGTACTTC.

This chain connects TRBV5-8 to TRBJ1-1; no reliable D call. This CDR3 is built from 14 residues. V was clipped by 3 bases and J by 0 bases, with 9 bases between them. The germline CDR1 and CDR2 sequences are SGHTS and YDEGEE. The chain's CDR3 is CASSSRLMNTEAFF. The CDR3 coding sequence is TGTGCCAGCAGCTCCAGACTGATGAACACTGAAGCTTTCTTT.